The rows below give T cell receptor beta chains drawn from one sample of a study of B cell selection in AIRE deficiency. TCRdb's copy holds only in-frame clones and misses some; the assay was immunoSEQ multiplex PCR. This table holds over 20,000 clones, roughly 90% found once. The sample comprised CD4+CD25+ Tregs sorted from PBMCs. The source is a human donor in good health. Each CDR3 is given with its conserved first and last residue. Clone size is given for some rows only: seen once, a few or many times, or a class if the clone is expanded.

>TRBJ1-6|TRBV27|once
CASSAREGNRSPLHF
>TRBJ2-1|TRBV7-9|once
CASSPYYNEQFF
>TRBJ1-6|TRBV5-1|NA
CASSLQGAYNSPLHF
>TRBJ1-2|TRBV6-5|NA
CASSEGFGYTF
>TRBJ2-5|TRBV25-1|NA
CASSERSGLGETQYF
>TRBJ2-3|TRBV2|NA
CASSYQLAASTDTQYF
>TRBJ1-5|TRBV28|NA
CASRSTHSNQPQHF
>TRBJ1-4|TRBV2|once
CASSESRGEMFF
>TRBJ1-2|TRBV5-6|once
CASSQTRNYGYTF
>TRBJ2-7|TRBV7-3|NA
CASSLNRGYEQYF
>TRBJ2-5|TRBV6-6|NA
CASSSPSQLQETQYF
>TRBJ1-4|TRBV5-6|NA
CASSLGWGVNEKLFF
>TRBJ1-2|TRBV19|NA
CASRPEENRGEDGYTF
>TRBJ2-3|TRBV20-1|NA
CSAKTADTQYF
>TRBJ2-7|TRBV7-8|NA
CASSLEAGTTYEQYF
>TRBJ2-3|TRBV5-1|NA
CASSPGQGGTDTQYF
>TRBJ2-1|TRBV7-2|NA
CASSGNNEQFF
>TRBJ2-7|TRBV10-1|NA
CASSIAGTGTYEQYF
>TRBJ1-5|TRBV2|NA
CASSGDRGLGQPQHF
>TRBJ2-2|TRBV7-2|once
CASSLGKGKTGELFF
>TRBJ1-1|TRBV5-1|NA
CASSPRDSYMNTEAFF
>TRBJ1-1|TRBV10-2|once
CASSDRQQGNTEAFF
>TRBJ1-1|TRBV5-1|NA
CASSSDLGGAFF
>TRBJ2-5|TRBV27|NA
CASSFRARETQYF
>TRBJ1-2|TRBV7-2|NA
CASSRDSLNYGYTF
>TRBJ1-1|TRBV5-1|NA
CASSLSGQGVTEAFF
>TRBJ1-3|TRBV11-2|NA
CASSLDTLSGNTIYF
>TRBJ2-3|TRBV5-1|NA
CASSLAMRGSTDTQYF
>TRBJ1-5|TRBV19|NA
CASSARTGGYQPQHF
>TRBJ1-3|TRBV5-1|NA
CASSGAPSGNTIYF
>TRBJ1-4|TRBV18|NA
CASSPRLGLNEKLFF
>TRBJ1-3|TRBV7-9|NA
CASSSGQGLSGNTIYF
>TRBJ1-1|TRBV6-6|NA
CASSYSWGYGGWEAFF
>TRBJ1-1|TRBV7-8|NA
CASSPPEGDSLNTEAFF
>TRBJ2-3|TRBV7-3|NA
CASSQGLAEGDTQYF
>TRBJ2-2|TRBV5-3|NA
CARSSASHTGELFF
>TRBJ1-1|TRBV4-3|once
CASSQELWLEAFF
>TRBJ2-7|TRBV18|few
CASSPAREAYEQYF
>TRBJ2-7|TRBV4-1|NA
CASSQDPRQSSYEQYF
>TRBJ1-4|TRBV11-2|NA
CASSLTGSATNEKLFF
>TRBJ2-2|TRBV4-3|NA
CASSRGANTGELFF
>TRBJ2-5|TRBV11-2|NA
CASSSRQPRETQYF
>TRBJ2-1|TRBV5-1|NA
CASSTDNEQFF
>TRBJ1-6|TRBV7-6|NA
CASSFGTGVGSPLHF
>TRBJ2-5|TRBV2|NA
CASGEGLRETQYF
>TRBJ2-7|TRBV10-2|NA
CASRDREFEQYF